This TCR beta chain was captured in a study of blood T cell repertoires in COVID-19 (dated by TCRdb to 2020 to 2021). Regarding the study in general: Samples from collaborators originated in the United States, Italy and Spain and spanned both the acute and convalescent phases of COVID-19. The prospective study material was composed of cDNA or gDNA derived from T cells, B-cell-depleted T cells, or PBMCs. Subjects who had been exposed to COVID-19, were actively infected with it, or had recovered from it provided the deeply sampled blood TCRbeta repertoires that made up the dataset. The repertoires were released in a freely available public database intended as a resource for research on the immune response to SARS-CoV-2. Samples came from the ongoing ImmuneRACE study (first 160 participants) plus 1,254 subjects from 6 global collaborators. The sample metadata nearly always contained a de-identified subject ID, COVID-19 status, age in years and sex. Where available, HLA class I and class II types were obtained from metadata supplied by the sample provider rather than from assay-based typing.

The immunoSEQ Assay, a bias-controlled multiplex PCR, was used to amplify TCRbeta CDR3 regions from genomic DNA. Per the source publication's procedure: Within the assay, amplification of reference gene primers was used to estimate how many nucleated cells each sample contained. To quantify the absolute abundance of each unique TCRbeta CDR3 rearrangement, sequence reads were collapsed and filtered. For each sample, productive Simpson clonality was calculated as the square root of Simpson's diversity index across productive rearrangements. TCRdb took over this immuneACCESS table, retaining in-frame rearrangements with V and J assigned. Such tables are incomplete; in checked studies, under half of the missing clones stem from an unresolved V gene, and the remainder is unexplained. V and J calls and clone size come straight from that table; D and trimming were deduced from the DNA. Recorded for this sample are about 90,000 clones; 80% of them occurred a single time. The ten largest clones take up approximately 10% of the sample.

Whole blood was collected in K2EDTA tubes by collaborating institutions according to the institutions' own protocols. For TCRbeta analysis, collaborators shipped samples in one of three forms: frozen whole blood, isolated PBMCs, or DNA extracted from either of those sample types. As concerns this clone: The antigen it binds to is not known. The input lacks base qualities; no much larger clone sits a single base away.

The CDR3, from cysteine to phenylalanine, totals 17 residues. Kept here is only the CDR3 DNA, which spans 51 bases and is read in frame from base 1. The germline V gene yields SGHAT for CDR1 and FQNNGV for CDR2. V has 4 bases trimmed and J has 0 bases trimmed; junction bases matching no gene number 9. The research as a whole found: How much clinical and demographic metadata was included differed by source and by participant, and the metadata was provided uncurated.

Material: peripheral blood. The TCR originated in a woman in her sixties or seventies with acute or convalescent COVID-19. Recombination connected TRBV11-2 to TRBJ2-1, with 7 bases matching TRBD2. DNA sequence: TGTGCCAGCAGCTCCCTTGATCGCGGGAGCTCCTACAATGAGCAGTTCTTC. This is translated as CASSSLDRGSSYNEQFF.